The T cell receptor beta chain described here comes from a study of blood T cell repertoires in COVID-19. At the level of the study: In each case, the material was cDNA or gDNA derived from T cells, B-cell-depleted T cells, or PBMCs.

Germline loops: CDR1 ENHRY, CDR2 SYGVKD. The CDR3 spans 14 residues. Losses at the gene ends were 5 bases for V and 4 bases for J; bases not matched to a gene: 6. Original analysis: Estimation of nucleated cell counts relied on the amplification of reference gene primers. Some clones are missing from TCRdb's copy, which holds only in-frame ones; the method was immunoSEQ multiplex PCR. V and J calls plus clone size are reproduced from that table; the DNA served to infer D and trimming. This table has 53,000 or so clones, 85% to 95% appearing once. The sequence derives from a human donor in a cohort sampled during active COVID-19. The V gene is TRBV10-3, the J gene TRBJ2-3; 7 bases line up with TRBD2. Sequencing input: peripheral blood. CDR3 sequence reads: CAISFAGEADTQYF. The CDR3 DNA is TGTGCCATCAGTTTTGCGGGGGAGGCAGATACGCAGTATTTT.